A selection of T cell receptor beta chains follows, all from one sample in a study of molecular identifiers for immune sequencing clone quantification. MiXCR, run by TCRdb on the PCR reads, gives a single entry per CDR3 protein. Among about 68,000 distinct CDR3 sequences listed, about a sixth were seen once. Sequenced material: naive CD8+ T cells from blood, with Jurkat cell RNA spiked in. The receptors derive from a human donor in good health. Some libraries in this study had Jurkat cell RNA spiked in. The CDR3 runs from the conserved cysteine through the conserved F or W. The order of the fields is J gene, D gene, clone size, V gene, CDR3 DNA, CDR3 protein. The D gene is left open where the match is weak. Rows give clone size only sometimes, using once, few, many, or a class for an expanded clone.

>TRBJ2-7|.|many|TRBV7-8
TGTGCCAGCCGGATCGGAGCGCTAAGCTCCTACGAGCAGTACTTC
CASRIGALSSYEQYF
>TRBJ2-5|TRBD2|many|TRBV7-9
TGTGCCAGCAGCCAACTAGCGGGAGGGCTCGCTCAAGAGACCCAGTACTTC
CASSQLAGGLAQETQYF
>TRBJ2-2|TRBD2|many|TRBV6-5
TGTGCCAGCAGTTACTCGCCTAGCGGGAGGGCCACCGGGGAGCTGTTTTTT
CASSYSPSGRATGELFF
>TRBJ2-2|.|many|TRBV19
TGTGCCAGTAGCGGGCGGCCGAACACCGGGGAGCTGTTTTTT
CASSGRPNTGELFF
>TRBJ2-5|TRBD1|many|TRBV9
TGTGCCAGCAGCGAGGGACAGAGTCACAGGAAAACCCAGTACTTC
CASSEGQSHRKTQYF
>TRBJ2-1|TRBD2|many|TRBV5-6
TGTGCCAGCAGCTTGTACAGCGGGACCTTAAGCTCCTACAATGAGCAGTTCTTC
CASSLYSGTLSSYNEQFF
>TRBJ1-4|.|many|TRBV4-1
TGCGCCAGCAGCCAAGATCTAGAAAAACTGTTTTTT
CASSQDLEKLFF
>TRBJ2-2|.|many|TRBV18
TGTGCCAGCTCACCCTCCTGGGACTACACCGGGGAGCTGTTTTTT
CASSPSWDYTGELFF
>TRBJ2-1|.|.|TRBV2
TGTGCCAGCAGTGATGTCCCGGGGACCTACAATGAGCAGTTCTTC
CASSDVPGTYNEQFF
>TRBJ2-7|.|.|TRBV19
TGTGCCAGTAGCCCCATAGACCGGAGTTCCTACGAGCAGTACTTC
CASSPIDRSSYEQYF
>TRBJ1-1|.|many|TRBV12-3/TRBV12-4
TGTGCCAGCACCCTCGGTAGGGGAGATGAAGCTTTCTTT
CASTLGRGDEAFF
>TRBJ1-1|TRBD1|many|TRBV28
TGTGCCAGCAGTTTAAATGGACAGGGGTTGAACACTGAAGCTTTCTTT
CASSLNGQGLNTEAFF
>TRBJ2-7|TRBD2|.|TRBV29-1
TGCAGCGTTGAACTAGCGGACTCCTACGAGCAGTACTTC
CSVELADSYEQYF
>TRBJ2-7|.|many|TRBV28
TGTGCCAGCAGTTTACGGGACTCCCACGAGCAGTACTTC
CASSLRDSHEQYF
>TRBJ2-5|TRBD2|few|TRBV12-3/TRBV12-4
TGTGCCAGCAGTCGAGGACTAGGTGGTTTGGAGACCCAGTACTTC
CASSRGLGGLETQYF
>TRBJ1-6|.|.|TRBV4-3
TGCGCCAGCAGCCATTCCGGGACAAGCGGTTCACCCCTCCACTTT
CASSHSGTSGSPLHF
>TRBJ2-7|TRBD2|many|TRBV4-1
TGCGCCAGCAGCCAAGGGGGGCCGGGTAGCGGGAGTTACGAGCAGTACTTC
CASSQGGPGSGSYEQYF
>TRBJ1-1|.|many|TRBV4-1
TGCGCCAGCAGCCGCATTGGGAGTGACACTGAAGCTTTCTTT
CASSRIGSDTEAFF
>TRBJ1-6|.|many|TRBV5-1
TGCGCCAGCAGCTTGGTTATCCAGGGCTCCTATAATTCACCCCTCCACTTT
CASSLVIQGSYNSPLHF
>TRBJ2-7|.|many|TRBV10-2
TGCGCCAGCAGTGAGACGCGCAGCGAGCGACCCTACGAGCAGTACTTC
CASSETRSERPYEQYF
>TRBJ2-7|TRBD1|many|TRBV11-2
TGTGCCAGCAGCTTAGTGTGGACAGGGGGTCGGGACGAGCAGTACTTC
CASSLVWTGGRDEQYF
>TRBJ2-1|.|many|TRBV6-5
TGTGCCAGCAGTTACCCTGGGGGAGGCGGCTACAATGAGCAGTTCTTC
CASSYPGGGGYNEQFF
>TRBJ2-3|.|.|TRBV27
TGTGCCAGCAGTGAAGTGTTGGGACTTGGCACAGATACGCAGTATTTT
CASSEVLGLGTDTQYF
>TRBJ2-7|TRBD2|few|TRBV4-1
TGCGCCAGCAGCCTCGGAACTAGCGGGAGCGACGAGCAGTACTTC
CASSLGTSGSDEQYF
>TRBJ2-1|TRBD2|many|TRBV10-1
TGCGCCAGCAGTGAAACCCTCGGCCCGCGGGAGGGCCGACGGGATGAGCAGTTCTTC
CASSETLGPREGRRDEQFF
>TRBJ1-1|.|many|TRBV9
TGTGCCAGCAGCGGCGGGGGACCCGGCGGCACTGAAGCTTTCTTT
CASSGGGPGGTEAFF
>TRBJ2-1|TRBD2|.|TRBV27
TGTGCCAGCAGTTTATCTCATGGCGGGAGTGAGCAGTTCTTC
CASSLSHGGSEQFF
>TRBJ2-1|.|few|TRBV5-4
TGTGCCAGCAGCGCTTCAAATGAGCAGTTCTTC
CASSASNEQFF
>TRBJ1-5|TRBD1|medium-sized|TRBV10-3
TGTGCCATCTGGACAGGGTACAGCAATCAGCCCCAGCATTTT
CAIWTGYSNQPQHF
>TRBJ1-1|TRBD1|.|TRBV19
TGTGCCAGTAGCACAAACAGGGGAAACACTGAAGCTTTCTTT
CASSTNRGNTEAFF
>TRBJ2-2|.|many|TRBV29-1
TGCAGCGTTGAAGCCGGGGAGCTGTTTTTT
CSVEAGELFF
>TRBJ2-1|TRBD1|many|TRBV13
TGTGCCAGCAGCCCGTACCCCGGGACAGGGTACAATGAGCAGTTCTTC
CASSPYPGTGYNEQFF
>TRBJ1-1|TRBD1|few|TRBV7-6
TGTGCCAGCAGCACTGGGAGGGGGCGCATCAACACTGGAGCTTTCTTT
CASSTGRGRINTGAFF
>TRBJ2-3|TRBD2|many|TRBV6-5
TGTGCCAGCAGTCGACTAGCGGGAGGTCCCCCAGATACGCAGTATTTT
CASSRLAGGPPDTQYF